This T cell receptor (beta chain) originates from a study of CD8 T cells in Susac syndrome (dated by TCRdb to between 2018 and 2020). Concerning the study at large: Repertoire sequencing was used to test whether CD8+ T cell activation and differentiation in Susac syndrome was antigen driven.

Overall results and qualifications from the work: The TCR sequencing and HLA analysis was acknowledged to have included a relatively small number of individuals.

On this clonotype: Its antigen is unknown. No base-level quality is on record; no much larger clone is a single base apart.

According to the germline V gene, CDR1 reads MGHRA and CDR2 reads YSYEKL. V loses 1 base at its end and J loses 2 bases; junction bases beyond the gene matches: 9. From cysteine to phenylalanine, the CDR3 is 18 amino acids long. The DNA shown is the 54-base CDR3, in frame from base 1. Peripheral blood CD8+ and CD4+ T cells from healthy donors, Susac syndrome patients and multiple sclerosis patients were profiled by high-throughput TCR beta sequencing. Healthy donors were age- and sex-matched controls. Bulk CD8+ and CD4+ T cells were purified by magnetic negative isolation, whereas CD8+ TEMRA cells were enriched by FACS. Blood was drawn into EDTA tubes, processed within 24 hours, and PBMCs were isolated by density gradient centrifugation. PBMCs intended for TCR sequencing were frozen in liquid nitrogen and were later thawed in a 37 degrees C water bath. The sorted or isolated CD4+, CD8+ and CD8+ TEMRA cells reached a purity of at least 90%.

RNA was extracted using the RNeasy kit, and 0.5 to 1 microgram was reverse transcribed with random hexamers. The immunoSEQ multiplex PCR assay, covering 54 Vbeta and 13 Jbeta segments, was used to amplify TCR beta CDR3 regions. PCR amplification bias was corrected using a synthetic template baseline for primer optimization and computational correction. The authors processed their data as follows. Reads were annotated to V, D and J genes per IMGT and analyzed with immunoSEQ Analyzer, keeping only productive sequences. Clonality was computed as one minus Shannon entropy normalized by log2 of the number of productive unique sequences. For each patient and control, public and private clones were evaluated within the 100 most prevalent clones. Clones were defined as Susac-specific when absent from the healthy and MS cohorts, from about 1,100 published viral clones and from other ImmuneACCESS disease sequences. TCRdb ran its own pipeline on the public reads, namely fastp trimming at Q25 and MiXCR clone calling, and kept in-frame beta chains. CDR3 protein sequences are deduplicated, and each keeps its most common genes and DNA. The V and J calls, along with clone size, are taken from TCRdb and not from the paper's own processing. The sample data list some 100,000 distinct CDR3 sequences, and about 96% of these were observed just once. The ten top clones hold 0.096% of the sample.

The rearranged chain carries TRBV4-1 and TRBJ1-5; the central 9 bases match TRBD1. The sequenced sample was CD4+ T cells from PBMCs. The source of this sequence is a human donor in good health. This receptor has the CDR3 CASSQAPGQGNRNQPQHF. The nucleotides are TGCGCCAGCAGCCAAGCCCCGGGACAGGGCAACCGCAATCAGCCCCAGCATTTT.